This T cell receptor beta chain comes out of a study of blood T cell repertoires in COVID-19. Study-level information: From T cells, B-cell-depleted T cells, or PBMCs came the material, which was cDNA or gDNA.

There are 18 residues in the CDR3. V was pared by 1 base and J by 0 bases, with 18 bases between. Germline values: CDR1 LGHNA, CDR2 YNFKEQ. The method was immunoSEQ multiplex PCR; TCRdb's version includes in-frame clones alone and lacks a portion of them. The data show 150,000 to 190,000 clones, approximately 85% seen once. Seattle participants joined during active infection and were tracked over time. This TCR derives from a woman aged 55-70 years with COVID-19, enrolled during active disease. J is TRBJ1-2 and V is TRBV4-2; D perhaps matches TRBD1 (5 bases). Sequenced sample: peripheral blood. Here the CDR3 DNA reads TGTGCCAGCAGCCAAGGAAAAGGAGGGGACTTAGCTAACTATGGCTACACCTTC. Amino acid sequence: CASSQGKGGDLANYGYTF.